These 29 T cell receptor beta chains were all obtained from the same sample, sequenced in a study of PD-1 blockade in classical Hodgkin lymphoma. Assay: immunoSEQ multiplex PCR; the TCRdb copy retains only in-frame clones and omits some. The repertoire has approximately 23,000 clones, around nine tenths of them found once; the top ten carry about 0.41%. The time point was: newly diagnosed, previously untreated cHL patient sample. Thawed PBMCs yielded CD4+ T cells through magnetic negative selection. The sample consisted of CD4+ T cells from blood. These receptors came from a human donor with classical Hodgkin lymphoma.

This chain joins TRBV11-2 and TRBJ2-5; either TRBD1 or TRBD2 may supply D (6 bases each). The CDR3 is 18 residues long. From germline, CDR1 is SGHAT and CDR2 FQNNGV. The V end lost 1 base, the J end lost 2 bases, and 20 bases lay between the germline ends. The CDR3, as DNA: TGTGCCAGCAGCTTAGGAGGGGGAGGCGGGCTGGGGCAAGAGACCCAGTACTTC. Translated: CASSLGGGGGLGQETQYF.

The genes are TRBV27 and TRBJ2-3; D gene uncertain. V dropped 2 bases and J dropped 4 bases, with 4 bases sitting between them. Looked up from germline, CDR1 is MNHEY and CDR2 is SMNVEV (reference sequence). CDR3 size: 12 residues. The CDR3 region is CASSLPPDTQYF. For the CDR3, the DNA is TGTGCCAGCAGTTTACCCCCAGATACGCAGTATTTT.

The J gene is TRBJ2-2, the V gene TRBV7-3; 8 positions match TRBD1. The V and J ends lost 5 bases and 3 bases, in that order; junction bases with no gene match: 8. Germline assignment: CDR1 SGHTA and CDR2 FQGTGA. The CDR3 sequence is 16 residues long. The CDR3 nucleotides are TGTGCCAGCAGCAGGACAGGGTTTGAGGACACCGGGGAGCTGTTTTTT. Residues: CASSRTGFEDTGELFF.

The chain recombines TRBV5-6 with TRBJ1-2; D unclear. CDR1 and CDR2 (germline): SGHDT, YYEEEE. The CDR3 is 13 residues long. V lost 3 bases and J lost 6, with 12 bases in between. CDR3 sequence: CASSSVGPNGYTF. For the CDR3, the DNA is TGTGCCAGCAGCTCCGTGGGCCCAAATGGCTACACCTTC.

V gene TRBV14 combines with J gene TRBJ2-1, with TRBD2 as a possible D gene (5 bases). CDR3 size: 14 residues. Trimming shortened V by 0 bases and J by 13 bases, and 16 bases separated the two germline ends. Germline V CDR1 and CDR2: SGHDN, FVKESK. In nucleotides, the CDR3 is TGTGCCAGCAGCCAAGATAGAGGGCGAGGTTATCAGTTCTTC. This translates into CASSQDRGRGYQFF.

The V and J genes are TRBV23-1 and TRBJ1-5; D gene ambiguous. TRBV23-1 is assigned to the ORF class and has an uncertain function. Trimming removed 2 bases at V and 2 bases at J, with 16 bases between. The CDR3 has 17 amino acids. The CDR3 region has the DNA TGCGCCAGCAGTCAACGGGTTCTCATTTGGGGCAATCAGCCCCAGCATTTT. It codes for CASSQRVLIWGNQPQHF.

The CDR3 bases are TGTGCCAGCAGCTTACCGGACGGAGGGTCAAGCTCCTACAATGAGCAGTTCTTC. This encodes CASSLPDGGSSSYNEQFF. The V gene is TRBV7-9, the J gene TRBJ2-1, with a possible D match to TRBD2 (6 bases). The CDR3 spans 18 residues. The V end lost 2 bases, the J end lost 0 bases, and 17 bases lay between the germline ends. Germline V gene sequence: CDR1 SEHNR, CDR2 FQNEAQ (reference sequence).

V gene TRBV2 combines with J gene TRBJ1-1, with D possibly being TRBD1 (5 bases). The CDR3 loop spans 13 amino acids. Germline V gene sequence: CDR1 SNHLY, CDR2 FYNNEI. The V end was cut by 8 bases, the J end by 3 bases, with 13 bases between. As DNA, the CDR3 is TGTGCCAGCTATGGGGGGGGTTACACTGAAGCTTTCTTT. Amino acids: CASYGGGYTEAFF.

The rearrangement links TRBV2 to TRBJ2-1, with D maybe TRBD2 (6 bases). In germline, CDR1 is SNHLY, CDR2 FYNNEI. The length of the CDR3 is 14 residues. V lost 7 bases and J lost 8, with 18 bases in between. CDR3: CASTLAGLAYEQFF. For the CDR3, the DNA is TGTGCCAGCACCTTGGCGGGGCTAGCCTATGAGCAGTTCTTC.

This clone was seen only once. The CDR3 reads CASSPGLAGSTDTQYF. CDR3 bases: TGTGCCAGCTCACCAGGGCTAGCGGGTTCCACAGATACGCAGTATTTT. This sequence joins TRBV18 and TRBJ2-3, with 8 bases identical to TRBD2. The CDR3 loop spans 16 amino acids. J gave up 2 bases and V 2 bases, and 6 bases lay outside the gene matches. The germline V gene has CDR1 KGHSH and CDR2 LQKENI.

This chain connects TRBV1 to TRBJ2-7; TRBD2 is the table's D call, not checked against the DNA. TRBV1 is marked as a pseudogene. The CDR3 extends over 17 amino acids. The CDR3 nucleotides are TGCACCAGCAGCCAAGAATGGCTAGCGGGGGGGGATTGGGAGCAGTACTTC. Protein sequence: CTSSQEWLAGGDWEQYF.

The V call is TRBV7-9, the J call TRBJ1-1; 8 bases are a match to TRBD1. J lost 7 bases, V lost 5 bases, and 3 bases had no gene match. CDR1 SEHNR and CDR2 FQNEAQ come from the germline V gene (reference sequence). There are 12 residues in the CDR3. CDR3 protein: CASSRGQGEAFF. The CDR3 nucleotides read TGTGCCAGCAGCCGAGGACAGGGTGAAGCTTTCTTT.

This chain uses TRBV11-2 with TRBJ1-2; the D gene is possibly TRBD1 (5 bases). Germline lookup yields CDR1 SGHAT and CDR2 FQNNGV. The CDR3 extends over 15 amino acids. V was shortened by 1 base and J by 4 bases, with 13 bases between the two germline ends. CDR3 in amino acids: CASSLARGWAYGYTF. CDR3 nucleotides: TGTGCCAGCAGCTTAGCGCGGGGGTGGGCCTATGGCTACACCTTC.

This clone was counted between two and nine times. The chain is built from TRBV11-2 and TRBJ1-5; D remains unclear. This CDR3 comprises 13 residues. Germline V gene lookup returns CDR1 SGHAT and CDR2 FQNNGV. Trimming shortened V by 4 bases and J by 6 bases, and 10 bases separated the two germline ends. CDR3 region: CASSWTNTQPQHF. CDR3 in DNA: TGTGCCAGCAGCTGGACGAATACTCAGCCCCAGCATTTT.

The J gene is TRBJ1-3, the V gene TRBV30; the D gene is possibly TRBD1 (6 bases). CDR1 and CDR2 (germline): GTSNPN, SVGIG (reference sequence). This CDR3 comprises 15 residues. Trimming took 0 bases from V and 3 from J, leaving 12 bases between them. CDR3 DNA sequence: TGTGCCTGGAGTGTAACAGGGTACGGTGGAAACACCATATATTTT. This gives the protein CAWSVTGYGGNTIYF.

This clone was seen a single time. The chain employs TRBV4-1 and TRBJ2-3; D remains unclear. V lost 5 bases and J lost 2, with 14 bases in between. The CDR3 extends over 15 amino acids. Germline assignment: CDR1 MGHRA and CDR2 YSYEKL. The CDR3 here is CASSRVGGNTDTQYF. In DNA form, the CDR3 reads TGCGCCAGCAGCAGGGTGGGTGGAAACACAGATACGCAGTATTTT.

This chain uses TRBV28 with TRBJ2-7; 10 nucleotides match TRBD2. Germline V lookup: CDR1 MDHEN, CDR2 SYDVKM. CDR3 length equals 13 residues. After removal of 5 bases from V and 4 bases from J, the junction contained 2 bases not matched to a gene. The DNA for the CDR3 is TGTGCCAGCAGTCCTAGCGGGAGTTACGAGCAGTACTTC. It encodes CASSPSGSYEQYF. Complete variable domain (other parts from reference TRBV28 and TRBJ2-7): DVKVTQSSRYLVKRTGEKVFLECVQDMDHENMFWYRQDPGLGLRLIYFSYDVKMKEKGDIPEGYSVSREKKERFSLILESASTNQTSMYLCASSPSGSYEQYFGPGTRLTVT.

V usage is TRBV9 and J usage is TRBJ2-3; 9 nucleotides align to TRBD1. The length of the CDR3 is 15 residues. V gave up 4 bases and J gave up 2 bases; unmatched junction bases: 5. In germline, CDR1 is SGDLS, CDR2 YYNGEE. This CDR3 reads CASSPGTGNTDTQYF. CDR3 nucleotide sequence: TGTGCCAGCAGCCCGGGGACAGGGAACACAGATACGCAGTATTTT.

The sample holds one count of this clone. The chain recombines TRBV11-2 with TRBJ2-7, with a possible D match to TRBD1 (5 bases). Germline CDR1 is SGHAT and CDR2 is FQNNGV. Trimming left V 4 bases short and J 3 bases short, with 13 bases between. The CDR3 is 14 residues long. The DNA of the CDR3 is TGTGCCAGCAGCTCGTTAGCTAGGGGCTACGAGCAGTACTTC. Translated, it gives CASSSLARGYEQYF. Supplemented by reference TRBV11-2 and TRBJ2-7, the full variable domain reads EAGVAQSPRYKIIEKRQSVAFWCNPISGHATLYWYQQILGQGPKLLIQFQNNGVVDDSQLPKDRFSAERLKGVDSTLKIQPAKLEDSAVYLCASSSLARGYEQYFGPGTRLTVT.

CDR3 loop: CASSRTSGSFNEQFF. The CDR3 nucleotides read TGTGCCAGCAGCCGGACTAGCGGGAGTTTCAATGAGCAGTTCTTC. J is TRBJ2-1 and V is TRBV6-1; 13 bases agree with TRBD2. In germline, CDR1 is MNHNS, CDR2 SASEGT. This CDR3 is 15 amino acids long. The trim removed 6 bases at V and 6 bases at J, leaving 5 bases unmatched.

The rearrangement joins TRBV6-1 to TRBJ1-2, with D perhaps matching TRBD1 (5 bases). This CDR3 spans 14 amino acids. Trimming stripped 1 base from V and 4 bases from J, with 10 bases between. Germline loops: CDR1 MNHNS, CDR2 SASEGT. This CDR3 reads CASSEVRQSYGYTF. CDR3 nucleotide sequence: TGTGCCAGCAGTGAAGTACGACAGAGCTATGGCTACACCTTC.

V is TRBV6-5 and J is TRBJ1-6, with a possible D match to TRBD1 (5 bases). CDR3 length: 12 residues. From germline, CDR1 is MNHEY and CDR2 SVGAGI. Trimming took off 5 bases at V and 10 bases at J, with 9 bases between the two ends. DNA of the CDR3: TGTGCCAGCAGTGGGGGGAGCTCACCCCTCCACTTT. It translates to CASSGGSSPLHF.

The CDR3 is CAISRDRNFNQPQHF. The CDR3 nucleotides are TGTGCCATCAGTCGGGACAGGAATTTCAATCAGCCCCAGCATTTT. The chain employs TRBV10-3 and TRBJ1-5; 8 positions agree with TRBD1. The CDR3 has 15 residues. CDR1 is ENHRY and CDR2 is SYGVKD in the germline V gene. With V trimmed by 5 bases and J by 3 bases, 6 bases remained unmatched.

V gene TRBV28 combines with J gene TRBJ1-2, with unresolved D. CDR3 length: 13 residues. The V gene lost 2 bases and the J gene lost 6 bases, with 10 bases spanning the gap. Germline V lookup: CDR1 MDHEN, CDR2 SYDVKM. CDR3 sequence reads: CASSLMAFNGYTF. CDR3 DNA: TGTGCCAGCAGTTTAATGGCGTTTAATGGCTACACCTTC.

The genes are TRBV28 and TRBJ2-7; no firm D call. V was clipped by 3 bases and J by 6 bases, with 18 bases between them. The CDR3 is made up of 15 amino acids. From germline, CDR1 is MDHEN and CDR2 SYDVKM. The CDR3 region is CASSFHNPEIPEQYF. The CDR3 nucleotides read TGTGCCAGCAGTTTCCATAACCCGGAGATCCCCGAGCAGTACTTC.

This chain uses TRBV14 with TRBJ1-1, with D maybe TRBD1 (6 bases). This CDR3 contains 13 residues. Trimming pared 5 bases from V and 10 bases from J, leaving 17 bases between. From germline, CDR1 is SGHDN and CDR2 FVKESK. The CDR3 bases are TGTGCCAGCAGCTTAAGCGGGGGGCGCAGAGCTTTCTTT. This codes for CASSLSGGRRAFF.

The chain couples TRBV21-1 to TRBJ2-7; no check of the table's D call, TRBD1, against the DNA was made. TRBV21-1 is flagged as a pseudogene. The CDR3 has 13 residues. The CDR3 protein is CASSRGRGYEQYF. For the CDR3, the DNA is TGTGCCAGCAGCAGGGGAAGGGGCTACGAGCAGTACTTC.

The chain is built from TRBV7-9 and TRBJ2-7, with TRBD1 as a possible D gene (6 bases). The V gene lost 4 bases and the J gene lost 3 bases, with 10 bases spanning the gap. Germline V lookup: CDR1 SEHNR, CDR2 FQNEAQ (reference sequence). CDR3 length: 13 amino acids. CDR3 residues: CASSSDRHYEQYF. The CDR3 coding sequence is TGTGCCAGCAGCTCCGACAGGCACTACGAGCAGTACTTC.

The chain is built from TRBV6-1 and TRBJ2-7; D ambiguous. Trimming pared 4 bases from V and 2 bases from J, leaving 9 bases between. Germline V gene data show CDR1 as MNHNS and CDR2 as SASEGT. The CDR3 contains 13 residues. CDR3 nucleotide sequence: TGTGCCAGCAGTGCCACCCCTCCCTACGAGCAGTACTTC. This translates into CASSATPPYEQYF.